Below, one TCR beta chain is given with its context. Sequencing used immunoSEQ multiplex PCR; TCRdb keeps in-frame clones, though not all of them. The table shows approximately 70,000 clones, with over 65% occurring only once. The CDR3 extends over 16 amino acids. V dropped 1 base and J dropped 1; count of bases not matched to a gene: 4. CDR1 and CDR2 (germline): MGHRA, YSYEKL. This sample was taken from a study of control samples from healthy donors and cancer patients. The sample consisted of blood. The gene calls are TRBV4-1 and TRBJ1-1, with 9 positions matching TRBD1. This TCR derives from a man aged 45-65 years in good health. The chain's CDR3 is CASSQVPGQGNTEAFF. CDR3 DNA sequence: TGCGCCAGCAGCCAAGTTCCGGGACAGGGGAACACTGAAGCTTTCTTT.